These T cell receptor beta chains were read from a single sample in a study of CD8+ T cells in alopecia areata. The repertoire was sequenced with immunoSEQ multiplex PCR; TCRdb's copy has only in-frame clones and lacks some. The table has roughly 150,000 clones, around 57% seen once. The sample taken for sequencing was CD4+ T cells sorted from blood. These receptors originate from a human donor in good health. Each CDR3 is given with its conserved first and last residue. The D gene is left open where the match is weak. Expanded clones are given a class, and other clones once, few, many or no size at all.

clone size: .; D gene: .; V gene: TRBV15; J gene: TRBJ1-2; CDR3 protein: CATSRELSSPGTYGYTF; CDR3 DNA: TGTGCCACCAGCAGAGAACTTAGTTCCCCAGGCACCTATGGCTACACCTTC
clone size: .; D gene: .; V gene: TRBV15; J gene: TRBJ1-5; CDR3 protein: CATRTSNQPQHF; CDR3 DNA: TGTGCCACCCGGACCAGCAATCAGCCCCAGCATTTT
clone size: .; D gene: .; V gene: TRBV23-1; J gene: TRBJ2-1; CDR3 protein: CASSQGQGASNEQFF; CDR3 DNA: TGCGCCAGCAGTCAAGGCCAGGGTGCGTCAAATGAGCAGTTCTTC
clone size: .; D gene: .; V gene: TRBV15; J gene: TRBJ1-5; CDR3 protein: CATSRGDPGSNQPQHF; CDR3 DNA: TGTGCCACCAGCAGAGGGGACCCGGGGAGCAATCAGCCCCAGCATTTT
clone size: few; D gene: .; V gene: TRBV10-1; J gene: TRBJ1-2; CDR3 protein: CASSESRGRGYTF; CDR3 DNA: TGCGCCAGCAGTGAGTCGAGGGGGAGAGGCTACACCTTC
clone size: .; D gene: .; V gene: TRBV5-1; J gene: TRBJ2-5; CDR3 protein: CASSWTVWETQYF; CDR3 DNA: TGCGCCAGCAGCTGGACAGTGTGGGAGACCCAGTACTTC
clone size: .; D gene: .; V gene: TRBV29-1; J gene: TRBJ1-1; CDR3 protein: CSALQGPEAFF; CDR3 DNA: TGCAGCGCCCTACAGGGCCCCGAAGCTTTCTTT
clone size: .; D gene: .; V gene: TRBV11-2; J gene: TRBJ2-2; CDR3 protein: CASSLAATGELFF; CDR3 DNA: TGTGCCAGCAGCTTAGCGGCGACCGGGGAGCTGTTTTTT
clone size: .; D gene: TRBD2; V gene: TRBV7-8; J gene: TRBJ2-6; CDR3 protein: CASSLVSGASSGANVLTF; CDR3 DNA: TGTGCCAGCAGCTTAGTGAGCGGGGCGAGCTCTGGGGCCAACGTCCTGACTTTC
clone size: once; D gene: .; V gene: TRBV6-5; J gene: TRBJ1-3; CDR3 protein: CASGPVFGSGNTIYF; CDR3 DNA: TGTGCCAGCGGACCCGTATTCGGCTCTGGAAACACCATATATTTT
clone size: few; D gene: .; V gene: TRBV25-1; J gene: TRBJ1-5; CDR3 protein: CASSDEFQPQHF; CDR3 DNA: TGTGCCAGCAGTGACGAGTTCCAACCCCAGCATTTT
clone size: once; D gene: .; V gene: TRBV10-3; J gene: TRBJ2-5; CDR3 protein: CAISRDLQETQYF; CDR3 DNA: TGTGCCATCAGCCGGGACTTACAAGAGACCCAGTACTTC
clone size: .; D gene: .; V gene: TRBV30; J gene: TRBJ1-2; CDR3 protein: CAWSPGEAGGYTF; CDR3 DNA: TGTGCCTGGAGCCCAGGGGAGGCCGGGGGCTACACCTTC
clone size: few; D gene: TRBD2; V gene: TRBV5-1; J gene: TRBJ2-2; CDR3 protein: CASSSGLAPNTGELFF; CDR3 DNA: TGCGCCAGCAGCTCTGGACTAGCACCGAACACCGGGGAGCTGTTTTTT
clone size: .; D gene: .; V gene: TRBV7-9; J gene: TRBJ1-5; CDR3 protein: CASSYDDQPQHF; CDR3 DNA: TGTGCCAGCAGCTACGATGATCAGCCCCAGCATTTT
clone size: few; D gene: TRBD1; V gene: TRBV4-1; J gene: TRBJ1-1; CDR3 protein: CASSQAPGGSNTEAFF; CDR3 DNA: TGCGCCAGCAGCCAGGCCCCAGGGGGCTCGAACACTGAAGCTTTCTTT
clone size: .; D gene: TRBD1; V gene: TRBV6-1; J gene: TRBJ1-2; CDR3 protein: CASSGLRRDRGRTYGYTF; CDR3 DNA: TGTGCCAGCAGTGGACTCCGACGGGACAGGGGTCGTACCTATGGCTACACCTTC
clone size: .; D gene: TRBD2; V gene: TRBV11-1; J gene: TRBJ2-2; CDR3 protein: CASSLRGAGELFF; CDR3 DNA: TGTGCCAGCAGCCTACGGGGGGCCGGGGAGCTGTTTTTT
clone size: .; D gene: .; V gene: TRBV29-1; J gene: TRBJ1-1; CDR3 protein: CSVMTGTNTEAFF; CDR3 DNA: TGCAGCGTGATGACAGGAACGAACACTGAAGCTTTCTTT
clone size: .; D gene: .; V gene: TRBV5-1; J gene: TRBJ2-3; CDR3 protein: CASSLIPGVGTDTQYF; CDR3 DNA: TGCGCCAGCAGCTTGATTCCGGGAGTTGGCACAGATACGCAGTATTTT
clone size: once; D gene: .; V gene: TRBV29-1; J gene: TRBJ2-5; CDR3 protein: CSVGGGETQYF; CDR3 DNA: TGCAGCGTCGGGGGCGGGGAGACCCAGTACTTC
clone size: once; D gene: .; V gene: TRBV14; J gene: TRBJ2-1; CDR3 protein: CASSQRVTSYNEQFF; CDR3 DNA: TGTGCCAGCAGCCAACGGGTCACTTCGTACAATGAGCAGTTCTTC
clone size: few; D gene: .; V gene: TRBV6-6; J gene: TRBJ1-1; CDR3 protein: CASSSRGENTEAFF; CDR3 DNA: TGTGCCAGCAGTTCTCGGGGGGAGAACACTGAAGCTTTCTTT
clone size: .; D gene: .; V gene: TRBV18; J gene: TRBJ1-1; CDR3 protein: CASSPDQGHTEAFF; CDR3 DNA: TGTGCCAGCTCACCTGACCAGGGCCACACTGAAGCTTTCTTT
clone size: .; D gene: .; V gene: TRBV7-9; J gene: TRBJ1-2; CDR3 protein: CASSLAPTGSGYTF; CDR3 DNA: TGTGCCAGCAGCTTAGCGCCGACGGGGAGCGGCTACACCTTC
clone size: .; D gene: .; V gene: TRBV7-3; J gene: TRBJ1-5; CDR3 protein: CASSLNGTSFAQPQHF; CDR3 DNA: TGTGCCAGCAGCCTCAACGGGACTTCTTTCGCCCAGCCCCAGCATTTT